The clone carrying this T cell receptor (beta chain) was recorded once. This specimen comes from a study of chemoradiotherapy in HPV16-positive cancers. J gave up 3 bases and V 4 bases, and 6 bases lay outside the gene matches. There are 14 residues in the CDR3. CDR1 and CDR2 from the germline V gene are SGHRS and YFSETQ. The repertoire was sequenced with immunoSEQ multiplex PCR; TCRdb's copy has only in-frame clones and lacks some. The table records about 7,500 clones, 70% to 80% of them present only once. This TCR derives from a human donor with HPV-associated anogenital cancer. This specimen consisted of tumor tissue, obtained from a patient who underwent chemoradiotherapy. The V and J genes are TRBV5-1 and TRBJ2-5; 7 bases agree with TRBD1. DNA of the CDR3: TGCGCCAGCAGCACGGGACAGCAAGAAGAGACCCAGTACTTC. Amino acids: CASSTGQQEETQYF.